The 32 T cell receptor beta chains in this list originate from one sample, sequenced in a study of shared clonotypes between healthy human individuals. The method was immunoSEQ multiplex PCR; TCRdb's version includes in-frame clones alone and lacks a portion of them. This sample has some 1.5 million clones, with roughly 95% found just once. The sequenced sample consisted of naive CD4+ T cells sorted from blood. The subset denotes: CD45RA+ positively selected. The source is a man aged 25 to 40 in good health.

This chain connects TRBV25-1 to TRBJ2-5, with 7 bases fitting TRBD1. The CDR3 spans 16 residues. J gave up 0 bases and V 3 bases, and 7 bases lay outside the gene matches. Germline CDR1 MGHDK, CDR2 SYGVNS. For the CDR3, the DNA is TGTGCCAGCAGTGATCCTTTGGGACAGTACCAAGAGACCCAGTACTTC. Amino acid sequence: CASSDPLGQYQETQYF.

The chain joins TRBV11-2 to TRBJ2-7, with TRBD2 matching over 12 bases. The CDR3 is 17 residues long. Germline V CDR1 and CDR2: SGHAT, FQNNGV. V shed 5 bases, J shed 12 bases, and the junction held 20 bases outside the gene matches. Here the CDR3 reads CASSTSGLAGGPRWLYF. CDR3 nucleotide sequence: TGTGCCAGCAGCACTAGTGGGCTAGCGGGAGGGCCGAGGTGGCTGTACTTC.

The chain couples TRBV4-1 to TRBJ1-3; TRBD1 matches 7 bases. The ends lost 4 bases at V and 2 bases at J; junction bases unmatched: 5. The germline V gene encodes CDR1 MGHRA and CDR2 YSYEKL. The CDR3 totals 15 residues. CDR3 DNA sequence: TGCGCCAGCAGCCCACGGGGACAGACTGGAAACACCATATATTTT. Protein product: CASSPRGQTGNTIYF.

The rearrangement links TRBV27 to TRBJ2-7; D is unclear. The CDR3 runs 14 residues. Trimming shortened V by 0 bases and J by 0 bases, and 6 bases separated the two germline ends. CDR1 is MNHEY, CDR2 SMNVEV, per germline (reference sequence). The CDR3 DNA is TGTGCCAGCAGTTTATCGCACAACTCCTACGAGCAGTACTTC. This translates into CASSLSHNSYEQYF.

This chain connects TRBV5-1 to TRBJ1-2; maybe TRBD1 (5 bases). Trimming pared 6 bases from V and 1 base from J, leaving 13 bases between. Germline V gene lookup returns CDR1 SGHRS and CDR2 YFSETQ. The CDR3 is 14 amino acids. CDR3 sequence reads: CASTRGMGNYGYTF. The CDR3 region has the DNA TGCGCCAGCACCCGGGGGATGGGTAACTATGGCTACACCTTC.

The V gene is TRBV28, the J gene TRBJ1-1; D may be TRBD1 (5 bases). This CDR3 comprises 15 residues. CDR1 MDHEN and CDR2 SYDVKM come from the germline V gene. V was trimmed by 7 bases and J by 1 base, leaving 16 bases between them. CDR3 loop: CASTPEGHPNTEAFF. The CDR3 coding sequence is TGTGCCAGCACCCCTGAGGGGCACCCGAACACTGAAGCTTTCTTT.

The DNA of the CDR3 is TGTGCCAGCAGCGCGGACAGGGGGGATGAAAAACTGTTTTTT. Translation: CASSADRGDEKLFF. J is TRBJ1-4 and V is TRBV7-9, with 10 nucleotides matching TRBD1. Unmatched junction bases numbered 3, after V lost 5 bases and J lost 6 bases. CDR1 is SEHNR, CDR2 FQNEAQ, per germline (reference sequence). The CDR3 is made up of 14 amino acids.

The sample holds a few counts of this clone. CDR3 DNA: TGTGCCAGCTCCACTAGGGGTAATGAGCAGTTCTTC. Its translation is CASSTRGNEQFF. The chain carries TRBV2 and TRBJ2-1; D is possibly TRBD1 or TRBD2 (5 bases each). This CDR3 is built from 12 residues. Germline V gene sequence: CDR1 SNHLY, CDR2 FYNNEI. Trimming removed 8 bases at V and 7 bases at J, with 12 bases between.

This chain joins TRBV28 and TRBJ1-5; 8 positions agree with TRBD1. V dropped 4 bases and J dropped 4; count of bases not matched to a gene: 9. The CDR3 length is 16 residues. CDR1 MDHEN and CDR2 SYDVKM come from the germline V gene. As DNA, the CDR3 is TGTGCCAGCAGTTCCCCCCGGACAGGGACAAATCAGCCCCAGCATTTT. The encoded protein is CASSSPRTGTNQPQHF.

DNA for the CDR3: TGTGCCAGCTCACCACCTAGCGCAAGCAACAGGGCTGGTGAGCAGTTCTTC. It yields the protein CASSPPSASNRAGEQFF. The genes are TRBV18 and TRBJ2-1; tentatively, D is TRBD1 (6 bases). The CDR3 spans 17 residues. Germline V gene lookup returns CDR1 KGHSH and CDR2 LQKENI. V dropped 0 bases and J dropped 9 bases, with 21 bases sitting between them.

V is TRBV2 and J is TRBJ1-1, with D unresolved. The ends were cut back, 4 bases at V and 3 bases at J, with 12 bases in the middle. Per germline, CDR1 SNHLY and CDR2 FYNNEI. This CDR3 comprises 14 residues. In DNA form, the CDR3 reads TGTGCCAGCAGTGTAGGCCCCCCGGACACTGAAGCTTTCTTT. Its translation is CASSVGPPDTEAFF.

V gene TRBV2 combines with J gene TRBJ2-7; D remains ambiguous. The CDR3 covers 15 residues. Germline lookup yields CDR1 SNHLY and CDR2 FYNNEI. The ends were cut back, 3 bases at V and 2 bases at J, with 14 bases in the middle. CDR3 coding DNA: TGTGCCAGCAGTGAGGAACGGGCCCGGGCCTACGAGCAGTACTTC. It encodes CASSEERARAYEQYF.

CDR3 residues: CASSPGVGGPSTDTQYF. DNA for the CDR3: TGTGCCAGCAGCCCCGGTGTGGGCGGCCCTAGCACAGATACGCAGTATTTT. The chain has TRBV5-4 and TRBJ2-3, with D unclear. The CDR3 contains 17 residues. Trimming stripped 4 bases from V and 0 bases from J, with 18 bases between. Per germline, CDR1 SGHNT and CDR2 YYREEE (reference sequence). The whole variable domain, filled in from reference TRBV5-4 and TRBJ2-3, reads ETGVTQSPTHLIKTRGQQVTLRCSSQSGHNTVSWYQQALGQGPQFIFQYYREEENGRGNFPPRFSGLQFPNYSSELNVNALELDDSALYLCASSPGVGGPSTDTQYFGPGTRLTVL.

The V call is TRBV13, the J call TRBJ1-3; D gene unclear. CDR3 length: 16 amino acids. Trimming removed 3 bases at V and 0 bases at J, with 12 bases between. CDR1 and CDR2 (germline): PRHDT, FYEKMQ (reference sequence). Here the CDR3 DNA reads TGTGCCAGCAGCTTTACTCCCGGGAGCTCTGGAAACACCATATATTTT. It codes for CASSFTPGSSGNTIYF.

The V gene is TRBV13, the J gene TRBJ2-5, with 7 bases aligning to TRBD2. V was pared by 4 bases and J by 5 bases, with 10 bases of the junction left unmatched. This CDR3 contains 15 residues. CDR1 and CDR2 from the germline V gene are PRHDT and FYEKMQ (reference sequence). The CDR3: CASSWLAGPWETQYF. The CDR3 region has the DNA TGTGCCAGCAGCTGGTTAGCGGGCCCGTGGGAGACCCAGTACTTC.

The sample holds one count of this clone. CDR3: CASRQGAGNTIYF. The CDR3 nucleotides are TGTGCCAGCAGACAGGGAGCTGGAAACACCATATATTTT. The rearrangement joins TRBV6-6 to TRBJ1-3, with TRBD1 as a possible D gene (6 bases). Germline CDR1 and CDR2: MNHNY and SVGAGI (reference sequence). Trimming shortened V by 6 bases and J by 2 bases, and 8 bases separated the two germline ends. There are 13 residues in the CDR3.

This sequence joins TRBV28 and TRBJ2-2, with TRBD1 matching over 8 bases. The V gene end was trimmed by 6 bases and the J gene end by 4 bases; junction bases not matched to a gene: 13. The germline V gene encodes CDR1 MDHEN and CDR2 SYDVKM. CDR3 length: 17 amino acids. The CDR3 DNA reads TGTGCCAGCAGACCTCTCCAGGGGGCCCCGGGCACCGGGGAGCTGTTTTTT. It translates to CASRPLQGAPGTGELFF.

The CDR3 coding sequence is TGTGCCAGCAATACCCGAACACAGAGAAATGGCTACACCTTC. This translates into CASNTRTQRNGYTF. The chain couples TRBV28 to TRBJ1-2, with unresolved D. Trimming pared 7 bases from V and 6 bases from J, leaving 18 bases between. CDR1 is MDHEN and CDR2 is SYDVKM in the germline V gene. CDR3 size: 14 residues.

V usage is TRBV7-9 and J usage is TRBJ2-5; D is ambiguous. The CDR3 is made up of 14 amino acids. V lost 5 bases, J lost 5 bases, and 15 bases lay in between. Germline V gives CDR1 SEHNR, CDR2 FQNEAQ (reference sequence). CDR3: CASSQTLVRETQYF. CDR3 nucleotide sequence: TGTGCCAGCAGCCAAACGCTAGTCCGGGAGACCCAGTACTTC.

The chain combines TRBV10-2 with TRBJ2-7; 9 bases line up with TRBD1. From germline, CDR1 is WSHSY and CDR2 SAAADI. Trimming removed 11 bases from V and 3 bases from J; junction bases left unmatched: 8. CDR3 length: 13 residues. CDR3 region: CASRGTGFYEQYF. CDR3 coding DNA: TGCGCCTCCCGGGGGACAGGGTTCTACGAGCAGTACTTC.

The chain employs TRBV9 and TRBJ2-3; 10 bases line up with TRBD2. The CDR3 is made up of 14 amino acids. Losses at the gene ends were 9 bases for V and 0 bases for J; bases not matched to a gene: 4. Germline-derived CDR1 and CDR2 are SGDLS and YYNGEE. The CDR3 nucleotides are TGTGCCACCGGGACTAGCGCCAGCACAGATACGCAGTATTTT. Its translation is CATGTSASTDTQYF.

The gene calls are TRBV9 and TRBJ2-3; D unclear. CDR3 size: 15 residues. CDR1 is SGDLS and CDR2 is YYNGEE in the germline V gene. The V end lost 0 bases, the J end lost 0 bases, and 8 bases lay between the germline ends. CDR3 coding DNA: TGTGCCAGCAGCGTAGGATCCCTTAGCACAGATACGCAGTATTTT. This encodes CASSVGSLSTDTQYF. Based on the CDR3 plus reference TRBV9 and TRBJ2-3, the full variable domain is DSGVTQTPKHLITATGQRVTLRCSPRSGDLSVYWYQQSLDQGLQFLIQYYNGEERAKGNILERFSAQQFPDLHSELNLSSLELGDSALYFCASSVGSLSTDTQYFGPGTRLTVL.

V gene TRBV27 combines with J gene TRBJ2-1, with 8 bases fitting TRBD2. Germline V gene lookup returns CDR1 MNHEY and CDR2 SMNVEV (reference sequence). The CDR3 spans 17 residues. V trimming: 3 bases; J trimming: 2 bases; junction bases outside the gene matches: 9. DNA of the CDR3: TGTGCCAGCAGTTTTGGCGGGAGGACGTTCACCTACAATGAGCAGTTCTTC. Its translation: CASSFGGRTFTYNEQFF.

This clone has a single count. This sequence joins TRBV28 and TRBJ1-1; perhaps TRBD1 as D (6 bases). CDR3 length: 15 residues. Germline CDR1 is MDHEN and CDR2 is SYDVKM. Trimming left V 5 bases short and J 7 bases short, with 20 bases between. Here the CDR3 reads CASSAPAGTTYEAFF. The CDR3 DNA is TGTGCCAGCAGTGCCCCCGCGGGGACAACGTATGAAGCTTTCTTT.

The chain carries TRBV28 and TRBJ1-1, with D maybe TRBD1 (5 bases). From germline, CDR1 is MDHEN and CDR2 SYDVKM. This CDR3 spans 16 amino acids. V was pared by 5 bases and J by 1 base, with 17 bases between. The CDR3 DNA follows: TGTGCCAGCAGTCCTGGGGACCTACGAGGGAACACTGAAGCTTTCTTT. As protein: CASSPGDLRGNTEAFF.

CDR3 loop: CASSQQREWGGEQFF. The CDR3 coding sequence is TGTGCCAGCAGCCAGCAGCGGGAGTGGGGTGGGGAGCAGTTCTTC. The rearrangement uses TRBV4-2 and TRBJ2-1; TRBD2 matches at 8 bases. This CDR3 has 15 residues. CDR1 and CDR2 (germline): LGHNA, YNFKEQ. The V and J ends lost 3 bases and 10 bases, in that order; junction bases with no gene match: 11.

This clone appeared a single time. The V gene is TRBV4-1, the J gene TRBJ2-2; maybe TRBD1 (5 bases). CDR3 length: 19 amino acids. The V and J ends lost 1 base and 0 bases respectively, with 18 bases between them. Looked up from germline, CDR1 is MGHRA and CDR2 is YSYEKL. The CDR3 DNA reads as TGCGCCAGCAGCCAAGCCCTGGGGCAGGCCTTCGCGAACACCGGGGAGCTGTTTTTT. Translating it yields CASSQALGQAFANTGELFF.

V gene TRBV9 combines with J gene TRBJ2-7; D may be TRBD2 (6 bases). Germline lookup yields CDR1 SGDLS and CDR2 YYNGEE. The V end lost 4 bases, the J end lost 7 bases, and 21 bases lay between the germline ends. The CDR3 is made up of 15 amino acids. CDR3 residues: CASSPRDSAWREQYF. In DNA form, the CDR3 reads TGTGCCAGCAGCCCTCGGGACTCCGCCTGGCGAGAGCAGTACTTC.

This rearrangement joins TRBV28 to TRBJ1-5; no clear D. Trimming pared 9 bases from V and 4 bases from J, leaving 19 bases between. CDR3 length equals 15 residues. Germline V gene sequence: CDR1 MDHEN, CDR2 SYDVKM. Written as DNA, the CDR3 is TGTGCCAGTAACCCTAGGGAGGCAGGTAATCAGCCCCAGCATTTT. Amino acids: CASNPREAGNQPQHF.

The V call is TRBV6-1, the J call TRBJ1-3, with D maybe TRBD1 (6 bases). V gave up 2 bases and J gave up 0 bases, with 8 bases separating them. Germline CDR1 is MNHNS and CDR2 is SASEGT. The CDR3 length is 15 residues. Here the CDR3 reads CASSEQGSSGNTIYF. CDR3 bases: TGTGCCAGCAGTGAACAGGGGAGCTCTGGAAACACCATATATTTT.

This chain joins TRBV11-1 and TRBJ1-1, with no clear D. V lost 3 bases and J lost 1, with 3 bases in between. From germline, CDR1 is SGHAT and CDR2 FQDESV (reference sequence). The CDR3 runs 12 residues. The CDR3, as DNA: TGTGCCAGCAGCTTTGCGAACACTGAAGCTTTCTTT. The encoded protein is CASSFANTEAFF.

The gene calls are TRBV30 and TRBJ2-7; D unclear. Per germline, CDR1 GTSNPN and CDR2 SVGIG (reference sequence). This CDR3 spans 12 amino acids. Trimming took 4 bases from V and 0 from J, leaving 7 bases between them. The CDR3 protein is CAWTAGSYEQYF. DNA for the CDR3: TGTGCCTGGACTGCCGGCTCCTACGAGCAGTACTTC.